This record covers a single T cell receptor beta chain. This specimen belongs to a study of OX40 agonist ivuxolimab in advanced cancers. This CDR3 is 13 amino acids long. V trimming: 5 bases; J trimming: 8 bases; junction bases outside the gene matches: 8. CDR1 is SGHRS and CDR2 is YFSETQ in the germline V gene. Profiled with immunoSEQ multiplex PCR; TCRdb holds only in-frame clones, not every one. The table lists tens of thousands of clones, about four fifths of them singletons. The sample in question was CD4+ or CD8+ T cells sorted from blood, obtained in a trial of the OX40 agonist ivuxolimab. V usage is TRBV5-1 and J usage is TRBJ1-2, with TRBD1 matching over 8 bases. This receptor was obtained from an adult with an advanced solid tumor such as melanoma, head and neck, liver or kidney cancer. The CDR3 spells CASRLGQGRGYTF. The DNA for the CDR3 is TGCGCCAGCAGACTCGGACAGGGAAGGGGCTACACCTTC.